These 30 T cell receptor beta chains were sequenced from one sample in a study of T-cell reconstitution after alpha-beta-depleted transplantation in children. The TCRbeta library was prepared with unique molecular identifiers. TCRdb reprocessed the PCR reads via MiXCR and lists one record per CDR3 protein. In the table there are about 460,000 distinct CDR3 sequences, 9.5% to 15% of which are singletons. The material was PBMCs from the stem cell graft donor, obtained from the stem cell graft. These receptors were collected from a human donor who donated a stem cell graft to a child with combined immunodeficiency.

On this clonotype itself: One end of the junction fails to match germline, which may point to a read error. V is TRBV27 and J is TRBJ2-5, with unresolved D. In germline, CDR1 is MNHEY, CDR2 SMNVEV (reference sequence). This CDR3 spans 17 amino acids. CDR3: CASTLLRNVRMSKTQYF. The CDR3 bases are TGTGCCAGCACTTTACTTCGAAACGTCAGGATGTCAAAGACCCAGTACTTC.

This clonotype was detected a few times. V gene TRBV10-3 combines with J gene TRBJ2-5; no clear D. V gave up 8 bases and J gave up 1 base, with 11 bases separating them. This CDR3 has 13 residues. Per germline, CDR1 ENHRY and CDR2 SYGVKD. CDR3 amino acids: CAIGSRTQETQYF. The CDR3 nucleotides read TGTGCCATCGGGTCCCGGACCCAAGAGACCCAGTACTTC.

The chain recombines TRBV14 with TRBJ2-2; D gene ambiguous. This CDR3 contains 16 residues. CDR1 is SGHDN, CDR2 FVKESK, per germline. Deletions cut 3 bases from V and 0 bases from J, with 11 bases between. The CDR3 coding sequence is TGTGCCAGCAGCCAGAATGCGGCGGCGAACACCGGGGAGCTGTTTTTT. Amino acids: CASSQNAAANTGELFF.

With respect to this clonotype: This is likely a read error, given that the CDR3 carries no conserved phenylalanine or tryptophan at its end. The V call is TRBV6-1, the J call TRBJ2-1; D gene uncertain. The V and J ends lost 8 bases and 1 base respectively, with 12 bases between them. CDR3 length: 14 amino acids. The germline CDR1 and CDR2 sequences are MNHNS and SASEGT. The chain's CDR3 is CASRPIGSYNEQFS. CDR3 sequence (DNA): TGTGCCAGCCGGCCGATAGGGTCCTACAATGAGCAGTTCTCC.

This chain joins TRBV10-3 and TRBJ2-7, with D perhaps matching TRBD2 (6 bases). V lost 2 bases and J lost 4, with 15 bases in between. Per the germline V gene, CDR1 is ENHRY and CDR2 is SYGVKD. The CDR3 runs 15 residues. CDR3 sequence: CAISEGGSTRYEQYF. The CDR3, as DNA: TGTGCCATCAGTGAGGGAGGGAGCACTCGATACGAGCAGTACTTC.

This clonotype was seen ten or more times. The V gene is TRBV5-1, the J gene TRBJ2-3; D remains unclear. V lost 5 bases and J lost 0, with 7 bases in between. The germline gives CDR1 SGHRS, CDR2 YFSETQ. This CDR3 spans 13 amino acids. This chain's CDR3 is CASRLRSTDTQYF. The CDR3 coding sequence is TGCGCCAGCAGGTTAAGGAGCACAGATACGCAGTATTTT. The whole variable domain, filled in from reference TRBV5-1 and TRBJ2-3, reads KAGVTQTPRYLIKTRGQQVTLSCSPISGHRSVSWYQQTPGQGLQFLFEYFSETQRNKGNFPGRFSGRQFSNSRSEMNVSTLELGDSALYLCASRLRSTDTQYFGPGTRLTVL.

This clonotype has ten or more counts. The chain has TRBV20-1 and TRBJ2-7; D perhaps matches TRBD2 (6 bases). This CDR3 contains 15 residues. Trimming cost V 1 base and J 2 bases, with 15 bases left between them. Germline V gene sequence: CDR1 DFQATT, CDR2 SNEGSKA (reference sequence). Written as DNA, the CDR3 is TGCAGTGCTAGAGGCCAACCAGCGGGCACCTACGAGCAGTACTTC. Translating gives CSARGQPAGTYEQYF.

This clonotype was picked up many times. This chain connects TRBV21-1 to TRBJ1-4. TRBV21-1 is designated a pseudogene. This CDR3 is 14 amino acids long. The CDR3 reads CASTEASFNEKLFF. CDR3 nucleotide sequence: TGTGCCAGCACAGAAGCAAGTTTTAATGAAAAACTGTTTTTT.

The chain combines TRBV29-1 with TRBJ1-1; TRBD1 agrees at 8 bases. The CDR3 sequence is 12 residues long. Trimming at V came to 5 bases and at J to 8 bases, leaving 7 bases not matched to a gene. Germline CDR1 and CDR2: SQVTM and ANQGSEA. CDR3 amino acids: CSVHGQGAEAFF. The CDR3 DNA follows: TGCAGCGTTCATGGACAGGGAGCCGAAGCTTTCTTT.

V and J are TRBV5-1 and TRBJ2-1; 7 bases map to TRBD2. Germline values: CDR1 SGHRS, CDR2 YFSETQ. With 4 bases clipped from V and 0 bases from J, the junction kept 4 bases outside the gene matches. The CDR3 consists of 15 residues. CDR3: CASSPGTNSYNEQFF. The CDR3 nucleotides read TGCGCCAGCAGCCCAGGGACTAACTCCTACAATGAGCAGTTCTTC.

This clonotype has a handful of counts. This chain links TRBV20-1 with TRBJ1-2; D remains unclear. Germline V gene data show CDR1 as DFQATT and CDR2 as SNEGSKA (reference sequence). The CDR3 length is 13 residues. V was shortened by 3 bases and J by 2 bases, with 10 bases between the two germline ends. As DNA, the CDR3 is TGCAGTGCTAGGCCCAGCGTCAACTATGGCTACACCTTC. Its translation: CSARPSVNYGYTF.

This chain links TRBV9 with TRBJ2-1, with 9 bases fitting TRBD2. V gave up 4 bases and J gave up 8 bases; unmatched junction bases: 10. The CDR3 is 15 amino acids. Germline loops: CDR1 SGDLS, CDR2 YYNGEE. The CDR3 region has the DNA TGTGCCAGCAGCCCGGGGACTAGCAAGGATTATGAGCAGTTCTTC. Translated, it gives CASSPGTSKDYEQFF.

This clonotype was seen ten or more times. The chain couples TRBV9 to TRBJ2-2; possibly TRBD1 for D (6 bases). The CDR3 extends over 12 amino acids. The V end was cut by 7 bases, the J end by 6 bases, with 10 bases between. The germline V gene encodes CDR1 SGDLS and CDR2 YYNGEE. The CDR3 DNA sequence: TGTGCCAGCGCCGAGGGGGCCGGGGAGCTGTTTTTT. This encodes CASAEGAGELFF.

The table lists this clonotype with a few counts. The V call is TRBV4-3, the J call TRBJ1-2, with D possibly matching TRBD1 (6 bases). The V gene lost 4 bases and the J gene lost 4 bases, with 16 bases spanning the gap. Germline V gene data show CDR1 as LGHNA and CDR2 as YSLEER. This CDR3 spans 15 amino acids. CDR3 sequence (DNA): TGCGCCAGCAGCCGCGTCATGACAGGCATCTATGGCTACACCTTC. Protein product: CASSRVMTGIYGYTF.

Written as DNA, the CDR3 is TGTGCCAGCAGCCCGGGACACATGAACACTGAAGCTTTCTTT. It specifies CASSPGHMNTEAFF. The chain joins TRBV7-3 to TRBJ1-1; a possible D gene is TRBD1 (6 bases). The CDR3 is 14 residues long. CDR1 and CDR2 (germline): SGHTA, FQGTGA. V was shortened by 5 bases and J by 0 bases, with 10 bases between the two germline ends.

The rearrangement joins TRBV12-3 or TRBV12-4 to TRBJ2-7; D not certain. The CDR3 covers 11 residues. V gave up 7 bases and J gave up 3 bases, with 7 bases separating them. CDR3 bases: TGTGCCAGCACTGGAAGCTACGAGCAGTACTTC. This translates into CASTGSYEQYF.

The V call is TRBV4-3, the J call TRBJ1-6; 10 bases agree with TRBD1. This CDR3 spans 15 amino acids. V shed 0 bases and J 7 bases; nucleotides not matched to a gene: 0. Germline CDR1 LGHNA, CDR2 YSLEER. CDR3 residues: CASSQEDRGNSPLHF. For the CDR3, the DNA is TGCGCCAGCAGCCAAGAGGACAGGGGGAATTCACCCCTCCACTTT.

The sample holds a few counts of this clonotype. The rearrangement links TRBV28 to TRBJ2-7; D ambiguous. The germline gives CDR1 MDHEN, CDR2 SYDVKM. The germline V and J ends were trimmed by 1 base and 2 bases, with 9 bases remaining between them. The CDR3 has 14 amino acids. In DNA, the CDR3 is TGTGCCAGCAGTTTATTTCTGGACCCCTACGAGCAGTACTTC. It is translated as CASSLFLDPYEQYF. The whole variable domain, filled in from reference TRBV28 and TRBJ2-7, reads DVKVTQSSRYLVKRTGEKVFLECVQDMDHENMFWYRQDPGLGLRLIYFSYDVKMKEKGDIPEGYSVSREKKERFSLILESASTNQTSMYLCASSLFLDPYEQYFGPGTRLTVT.

This clonotype was recorded at least ten times. V usage is TRBV14 and J usage is TRBJ1-1; no clear D. The CDR3 has 13 residues. Germline CDR1 and CDR2: SGHDN and FVKESK. Deletions cut 0 bases from V and 6 bases from J, with 8 bases between. The CDR3: CASSQDTRAEAFF. The CDR3 nucleotides are TGTGCCAGCAGCCAAGATACAAGGGCTGAAGCTTTCTTT.

This clonotype occurred many times. The rearrangement links TRBV9 to TRBJ2-4; D is undetermined. The ends were cut back, 4 bases at V and 0 bases at J, with 8 bases in the middle. The CDR3 is made up of 14 amino acids. Germline V gene data show CDR1 as SGDLS and CDR2 as YYNGEE. CDR3 sequence: CASSPKLAKNIQYF. In nucleotides, the CDR3 is TGTGCCAGCAGCCCCAAATTAGCCAAAAACATTCAGTACTTC.

This chain connects TRBV6-1 to TRBJ1-4; 7 bases line up with TRBD1. The CDR3 runs to 15 residues. CDR1 and CDR2 from the germline V gene are MNHNS and SASEGT. The ends lost 5 bases at V and 4 bases at J; junction bases unmatched: 7. The CDR3 sequence: CASSQRQGLNEKLFF. For the CDR3, the DNA is TGTGCCAGCAGTCAACGACAGGGCCTTAATGAAAAACTGTTTTTT.

This clonotype appeared a few times. The rearrangement uses TRBV20-1 and TRBJ2-7, with D possibly being TRBD2 (6 bases). V was shortened by 1 base and J by 7 bases, with 8 bases between the two germline ends. CDR1 DFQATT and CDR2 SNEGSKA come from the germline V gene (reference sequence). The CDR3 length is 11 residues. CDR3 bases: TGCAGTGCTAGAGGAGGGAGGGAGCAGTACTTC. Its protein product is CSARGGREQYF.

CDR3: CASSDELNRGAYYGYTF. Here the CDR3 DNA reads TGTGCCAGCAGTGACGAATTAAACAGGGGCGCTTACTATGGCTACACCTTC. The chain links TRBV6-1 to TRBJ1-2; 7 positions agree with TRBD1. J gave up 3 bases and V 3 bases, and 13 bases lay outside the gene matches. The germline V gene encodes CDR1 MNHNS and CDR2 SASEGT. The CDR3 is made up of 17 amino acids.

CDR3 loop: CASSQGPVSYEQYF. Written as DNA, the CDR3 is TGTGCCAGCAGCCAAGGCCCGGTCTCCTACGAGCAGTACTTC. The chain uses TRBV4-2 and TRBJ2-7; D remains unclear. The germline V and J ends were trimmed by 1 base and 0 bases, with 7 bases remaining between them. This CDR3 contains 14 residues. Germline values: CDR1 LGHNA, CDR2 YNFKEQ.

There are many counts of this clonotype. This chain links TRBV12-3 or TRBV12-4 with TRBJ1-4; D gene unclear. The CDR3 consists of 14 residues. Trimming took 6 bases from V and 5 from J, leaving 13 bases between them. DNA of the CDR3: TGTGCCAGCAGCAGTGAGTTGGGGAATGAAAAACTGTTTTTT. It specifies CASSSELGNEKLFF.

This clonotype was observed a few times. The chain combines TRBV5-8 with TRBJ1-3; D call uncertain. Per germline, CDR1 SGHTS and CDR2 YDEGEE. The CDR3 extends over 12 amino acids. The V end lost 1 base, the J end lost 5 bases, and 4 bases lay between the germline ends. CDR3 nucleotides: TGTGCCAGCAGCTTGCGACGAAACACCATATATTTT. This encodes CASSLRRNTIYF.

The chain recombines TRBV5-4 with TRBJ2-3, with D possibly TRBD1 on 6 matching bases. The CDR3 length is 14 residues. Per the germline V gene, CDR1 is SGHNT and CDR2 is YYREEE (reference sequence). The ends were cut back, 3 bases at V and 8 bases at J, with 16 bases in the middle. CDR3 nucleotide sequence: TGTGCCAGCAGCTCCGGAAGCAACAGGGTTACGCAGTATTTT. It specifies CASSSGSNRVTQYF.

The table lists this clonotype with many counts. The chain recombines TRBV5-1 with TRBJ2-7; D might be TRBD2 (6 bases). This CDR3 spans 15 amino acids. V lost 4 bases, J lost 1 base, and 15 bases lay in between. Germline loops: CDR1 SGHRS, CDR2 YFSETQ. CDR3 loop: CASSPRGLPSYEQYF. As DNA, the CDR3 is TGCGCCAGCAGCCCCCGGGGACTTCCTTCCTACGAGCAGTACTTC.

The chain couples TRBV25-1 to TRBJ2-3; 8 bases are shared with TRBD2. V was pared by 5 bases and J by 6 bases, with 10 bases of the junction left unmatched. This CDR3 has 15 amino acids. Germline V CDR1 and CDR2: MGHDK, SYGVNS. The CDR3 here is CASSNTGGAGDTQYF. The CDR3 nucleotides read TGTGCCAGCAGTAACACCGGGGGGGCAGGTGATACGCAGTATTTT.

The sample holds many counts of this clonotype. This chain connects TRBV20-1 to TRBJ2-2; 7 bases align to TRBD2. The germline V gene encodes CDR1 DFQATT and CDR2 SNEGSKA (reference sequence). The CDR3 totals 15 residues. J gave up 5 bases and V 3 bases, and 9 bases lay outside the gene matches. The CDR3 bases are TGCAGTGCTAGTGGGGCTAGCGGTGCGACCGGGGAGCTGTTTTTT. Translated: CSASGASGATGELFF.